This is a list of T cell receptor beta chains from one sample in a study of Tregs in tolerant kidney transplant recipients. TCRdb's copy holds only in-frame clones and misses some; the assay was immunoSEQ multiplex PCR. Of 55,000 to 75,000 clones in the sample, about 89% were seen once. Here the sequenced sample was CD4+ T cells from blood (PBMCs), taken 6 months after the transplant. The receptors were sampled from a human patient who received a combined kidney and bone marrow transplant. Some T cells may originate from the graft donor. Both conserved end residues are part of each CDR3. A D gene is named only where the DNA matches it firmly. A clone size is listed for some rows: how often the clone was seen (once, few, many), or a class if it is expanded.

D gene	clone size	J gene	V gene	CDR3 length	CDR3 DNA	CDR3 protein
NA	NA	TRBJ2-3	TRBV10-3	13	TGTGCCATCAGTGAGGGGAGGACAGATACGCAGTATTTT	CAISEGRTDTQYF
TRBD1	NA	TRBJ2-7	TRBV4-2	16	TGTGCCAGCAGCCATCCGACTCGGCCAGACAGGGCCGAGCAGTACTTC	CASSHPTRPDRAEQYF
TRBD2	NA	TRBJ2-5	TRBV5-1	18	TGCGCCAGCAGCCCCTACAGGACTAGCGGGGCGCGGGAAGAGACCCAGTACTTC	CASSPYRTSGAREETQYF
NA	NA	TRBJ2-1	TRBV7-2	12	TGTGCCAGCAGCCCCGCGTACAATGAGCAGTTCTTC	CASSPAYNEQFF
TRBD2	once	TRBJ2-7	TRBV5-1	15	TGCGCCAGCAGCTTGGCTAGCGGGCCCTCCTACGAGCAGTACTTC	CASSLASGPSYEQYF
TRBD1	NA	TRBJ1-6	TRBV6-1	13	TGTGCCAGCAGCCGGGACAGAGAATCACCCCTCCACTTT	CASSRDRESPLHF
TRBD1	NA	TRBJ2-7	TRBV7-2	15	TGTGCCAGCAGCGGCGTAACAGGGGGCTCCTACGAGCAGTACTTC	CASSGVTGGSYEQYF
TRBD1	NA	TRBJ1-6	TRBV14	15	TGTGCCAGCAGCCAAGGGGACAGGGCCTCCTCACCCCTCCACTTT	CASSQGDRASSPLHF
NA	NA	TRBJ1-1	TRBV11-3	13	TGTGCCAGCAGCTTATTGGTCAGCGTAGAAGCTTTCTTT	CASSLLVSVEAFF
TRBD1	few	TRBJ2-1	TRBV29-1	14	TGCAGCGTCCGGACAGGGAGGCCCTACAATGAGCAGTTCTTC	CSVRTGRPYNEQFF
TRBD1	once	TRBJ1-1	TRBV7-3	15	TGTGCCAGCAGCCCCGGGACAGGTGGGGACACTGAAGCTTTCTTT	CASSPGTGGDTEAFF
NA	once	TRBJ2-2	TRBV9	22	TGTGCCAGCAGCGTAGAGTCCCGGGACAGGGGGGGTGGACTAGCGGGCACCGGGGAGCTGTTTTTT	CASSVESRDRGGGLAGTGELFF
TRBD1	NA	TRBJ1-5	TRBV30	15	TGTGCCTGGAGTGGGGACAGGGGGCTTGGGCAGCCCCAGCATTTT	CAWSGDRGLGQPQHF